The 28 T cell receptor beta chains below all came from one sample that was sequenced in a study of beta chain features in type 1 diabetes. As every portion of the isolated RNA was reverse transcribed, the sequencing read expressed TCRB transcripts. Data came from immunoSEQ multiplex PCR; TCRdb stores just in-frame clones and leaves some out. Of about 42,000 clones in the sample, about 50% were seen once. The source material was stem cell memory CD4+ T cells from blood. The receptors stem from a woman between 25 and 40 years old in good health.

The rearrangement joins TRBV4-2 to TRBJ2-1; maybe TRBD2 (6 bases). Germline loops: CDR1 LGHNA, CDR2 YNFKEQ. The V gene lost 2 bases and the J gene lost 5 bases, with 16 bases spanning the gap. The CDR3 is made up of 16 amino acids. The chain's CDR3 is CASSQLSGTGDNEQFF. CDR3 DNA sequence: TGTGCCAGCAGCCAATTATCCGGGACTGGTGACAATGAGCAGTTCTTC.

The chain joins TRBV18 to TRBJ1-4; D not certain. Germline CDR1 is KGHSH and CDR2 is LQKENI. This CDR3 is built from 16 residues. The V gene lost 0 bases and the J gene lost 0 bases, with 8 bases spanning the gap. The CDR3 loop is CASSPPPGTTNEKLFF. The DNA for the CDR3 is TGTGCCAGCTCACCACCACCGGGGACAACTAATGAAAAACTGTTTTTT.

Notes on this clone: The DNA is omitted, as the CDR3 cannot be located on it reliably, and the CDR3 follows TCRdb's listing. This chain's CDR3 is CASSHLDCHVTPGSCFF. The rearrangement uses TRBV23-1 and TRBJ2-2; the tabulated D call, TRBD2, remains unverified against the DNA. TRBV23-1 is recorded as an ORF, its role being uncertain. The CDR3 is 17 amino acids long, termini counted.

The chain links TRBV28 to TRBJ1-6; D not certain. This CDR3 contains 14 residues. Germline V gene lookup returns CDR1 MDHEN and CDR2 SYDVKM. Trimming pared 3 bases from V and 9 bases from J, leaving 12 bases between. In DNA, the CDR3 is TGTGCCAGCAGTTTGGGAGGGAGGAGTTCACCCCTCCACTTT. It encodes CASSLGGRSSPLHF.

The V and J genes are TRBV7-8 and TRBJ2-1; 11 bases align to TRBD2. In germline, CDR1 is SGHVS, CDR2 FQNEAQ. This CDR3 has 16 amino acids. The V segment lost 4 bases and the J segment 5 bases; nucleotides outside the gene matches: 7. CDR3 nucleotide sequence: TGTGCCAGCAGCTGGCGTAGCGGGAGGGCCGACAATGAGCAGTTCTTC. Residues: CASSWRSGRADNEQFF.

This clone occurred a few times. This chain links TRBV18 with TRBJ1-1; 10 bases agree with TRBD1. Trimming at V came to 3 bases and at J to 6 bases, leaving 10 bases not matched to a gene. Germline assignment: CDR1 KGHSH and CDR2 LQKENI. The CDR3 runs to 16 residues. CDR3 sequence (DNA): TGTGCCAGCTCACCTTTGGCGGGGACAGGGGCTGCTGAAGCTTTCTTT. Translation: CASSPLAGTGAAEAFF.

The V call is TRBV10-3, the J call TRBJ2-4; TRBD1 might be the D (5 bases). CDR3 length equals 16 residues. Trimming shortened V by 0 bases and J by 6 bases, and 15 bases separated the two germline ends. The germline gives CDR1 ENHRY, CDR2 SYGVKD. DNA of the CDR3: TGTGCCATCAGTGAGTCCCTCGTGGGGCGAGGAAACATTCAGTACTTC. Its translation: CAISESLVGRGNIQYF.

This chain connects TRBV19 to TRBJ2-5; 10 nucleotides agree with TRBD2. CDR3 size: 15 residues. After removal of 6 bases from V and 5 bases from J, the junction contained 9 bases not matched to a gene. Germline CDR1 and CDR2: LNHDA and SQIVND (reference sequence). CDR3 residues: CASSSSGSSGETQYF. CDR3 sequence (DNA): TGTGCCAGTAGCTCTAGCGGGAGCTCGGGGGAGACCCAGTACTTC. Supplemented by reference TRBV19 and TRBJ2-5, the full variable domain reads DGGITQSPKYLFRKEGQNVTLSCEQNLNHDAMYWYRQDPGQGLRLIYYSQIVNDFQKGDIAEGYSVSREKKESFPLTVTSAQKNPTAFYLCASSSSGSSGETQYFGPGTRLLVL.

This clone showed up just once. The rearrangement uses TRBV9 and TRBJ2-5, with 9 positions matching TRBD2. Germline V CDR1 and CDR2: SGDLS, YYNGEE. J lost 4 bases, V lost 0 bases, and 10 bases had no gene match. This CDR3 is built from 17 residues. The CDR3 is CASSVGSGRRSGETQYF. The DNA for the CDR3 is TGTGCCAGCAGCGTAGGCAGCGGGAGGAGGTCGGGAGAGACCCAGTACTTC.

The V call is TRBV18, the J call TRBJ2-7; D call uncertain. Germline values: CDR1 KGHSH, CDR2 LQKENI. This CDR3 contains 13 residues. Trimming stripped 8 bases from V and 0 bases from J, with 11 bases between. The CDR3, as DNA: TGTGCCAGCACGTGGCCAAACTCCTACGAGCAGTACTTC. Translated, it gives CASTWPNSYEQYF.

The chain has TRBV15 and TRBJ1-1; tentatively, D is TRBD1 (6 bases). The CDR3 sequence is 12 residues long. Germline assignment: CDR1 LNHNV and CDR2 YYDKDF (reference sequence). Trimming took 3 bases from V and 11 from J, leaving 13 bases between them. The CDR3 region is CATSSRLQGAFF. CDR3 DNA: TGTGCCACCAGCAGTAGGTTACAGGGTGCTTTCTTT. Supplemented by reference TRBV15 and TRBJ1-1, the full variable domain reads DAMVIQNPRYQVTQFGKPVTLSCSQTLNHNVMYWYQQKSSQAPKLLFHYYDKDFNNEADTPDNFQSRRPNTSFCFLDIRSPGLGDTAMYLCATSSRLQGAFFGQGTRLTVV.

This chain joins TRBV10-3 and TRBJ2-7, with D uncertain. The CDR3 has 13 amino acids. Germline CDR1 is ENHRY and CDR2 is SYGVKD. The germline V and J ends were trimmed by 8 bases and 0 bases, with 11 bases remaining between them. CDR3 nucleotides: TGTGCCATCGCAAGCGTAGACTCCTACGAGCAGTACTTC. Its protein product is CAIASVDSYEQYF.

The genes are TRBV7-8 and TRBJ2-7; 8 bases map to TRBD1. The junction had 8 bases not matched to a gene; V was cut back by 4 bases and J by 6 bases. Germline V CDR1 and CDR2: SGHVS, FQNEAQ. CDR3 length equals 14 residues. The CDR3 coding sequence is TGTGCCAGCAGCTCCAGGACAGGGATGCGCGAGCAGTACTTC. Translation gives CASSSRTGMREQYF.

V gene TRBV9 combines with J gene TRBJ1-1; D gene ambiguous. The CDR3 length is 14 residues. Germline V gene lookup returns CDR1 SGDLS and CDR2 YYNGEE. V lost 0 bases and J 0 bases, leaving 6 bases between the germline ends. CDR3 region: CASSVAGMNTEAFF. Here the CDR3 DNA reads TGTGCCAGCAGCGTAGCCGGTATGAACACTGAAGCTTTCTTT.

This chain connects TRBV9 to TRBJ1-1; D may be TRBD1 (5 bases). CDR3 size: 15 residues. Germline CDR1 is SGDLS and CDR2 is YYNGEE. The V gene lost 1 base and the J gene lost 3 bases, with 13 bases spanning the gap. CDR3: CASSVTGSTYTEAFF. CDR3 DNA: TGTGCCAGCAGCGTAACAGGTTCGACTTACACTGAAGCTTTCTTT.

This clone has a handful of counts. The chain's CDR3 is CASSSTSGIEQYF. In DNA, the CDR3 is TGTGCCAGCAGCTCGACTAGCGGAATCGAGCAGTACTTC. The chain uses TRBV7-2 and TRBJ2-7; 9 bases line up with TRBD2. The CDR3 contains 13 residues. V dropped 4 bases and J dropped 6; count of bases not matched to a gene: 4. CDR1 and CDR2 (germline): SGHTA, FQGNSA.

This clone has a single count. This chain joins TRBV7-9 and TRBJ1-4; 7 bases match TRBD1. CDR3 size: 14 residues. Germline trimming cut 5 bases from V and 7 bases from J; bases unmatched to any gene: 7. Germline V gives CDR1 SEHNR, CDR2 FQNEAQ (reference sequence). In nucleotides, the CDR3 is TGTGCCAGCAGCAGGGACAGCTCCGGTGAAAAACTGTTTTTT. Protein product: CASSRDSSGEKLFF.

The chain employs TRBV29-1 and TRBJ2-1, with 8 positions matching TRBD2. The germline CDR1 and CDR2 sequences are SQVTM and ANQGSEA. The CDR3 runs 15 residues. Germline trimming cut 2 bases from V and 2 bases from J; bases unmatched to any gene: 5. CDR3 nucleotide sequence: TGCAGCGTTGAACCGGGAGGGCCTACCTACAATGAGCAGTTCTTC. This translates into CSVEPGGPTYNEQFF.

V gene TRBV19 combines with J gene TRBJ2-3; TRBD2 aligns across 7 bases. In germline, CDR1 is LNHDA, CDR2 SQIVND (reference sequence). V was clipped by 4 bases and J by 2 bases; unmatched bases: 3. The CDR3 spans 14 residues. The CDR3 region is CASSNGRFTDTQYF. The CDR3 DNA follows: TGTGCCAGTAGTAACGGGAGGTTCACAGATACGCAGTATTTT.

The chain is built from TRBV7-9 and TRBJ1-3; 7 nucleotides align to TRBD1. In germline, CDR1 is SEHNR, CDR2 FQNEAQ (reference sequence). V shed 5 bases, J shed 0 bases, and the junction held 10 bases outside the gene matches. This CDR3 is built from 17 residues. DNA for the CDR3: TGTGCCAGCAGCAAGGGGGCCCGACAGGACTCTGGAAACACCATATATTTT. Its translation: CASSKGARQDSGNTIYF.

This clone appeared a few times. The CDR3 region has the DNA TGTGCCATCTCTTCGGGTGCGACTGGAGATGGCTACACCTTC. It translates to CAISSGATGDGYTF. The V call is TRBV10-3, the J call TRBJ1-2, with D unclear. The V and J ends lost 8 bases and 6 bases respectively, with 19 bases between them. The CDR3 length is 14 residues. The germline gives CDR1 ENHRY, CDR2 SYGVKD.

This chain connects TRBV7-2 to TRBJ2-7; D might be TRBD1 (6 bases). CDR3 length: 14 amino acids. Looked up from germline, CDR1 is SGHTA and CDR2 is FQGNSA. V dropped 1 base and J dropped 2 bases, with 9 bases sitting between them. CDR3 residues: CASSLGQAAYEQYF. CDR3 bases: TGTGCCAGCAGCTTAGGACAGGCAGCCTACGAGCAGTACTTC.

The chain uses TRBV5-1 and TRBJ2-7; TRBD2 matches 7 bases. The V gene end was trimmed by 4 bases and the J gene end by 1 base; junction bases not matched to a gene: 11. CDR3 length: 16 residues. Germline-derived CDR1 and CDR2 are SGHRS and YFSETQ. The CDR3: CASSAKYGGRSYEQYF. CDR3 bases: TGCGCCAGCAGCGCCAAGTATGGCGGGAGATCCTACGAGCAGTACTTC.

This rearrangement joins TRBV29-1 to TRBJ1-5, with D possibly TRBD1 on 6 matching bases. CDR1 is SQVTM and CDR2 is ANQGSEA in the germline V gene. With 6 bases removed from V and 1 base from J, the gap between germline ends came to 13 bases. The CDR3 is 14 amino acids. The CDR3 spells CSVATGLSNQPQHF. The CDR3 DNA follows: TGCAGCGTCGCTACAGGGTTGAGCAATCAGCCCCAGCATTTT.

J is TRBJ2-2 and V is TRBV4-2, with TRBD2 identical over 8 bases. Germline V gene lookup returns CDR1 LGHNA and CDR2 YNFKEQ. This CDR3 has 14 residues. J lost 1 base, V lost 6 bases, and 1 base had no gene match. The CDR3 bases are TGTGCCAGCAGGACTAGCGTGAACACCGGGGAGCTGTTTTTT. Amino acid sequence: CASRTSVNTGELFF.

The V call is TRBV6-5, the J call TRBJ2-7, with 12 bases that match TRBD2. The trim removed 4 bases at V and 5 bases at J, leaving 9 bases unmatched. This CDR3 spans 16 amino acids. The germline V gene has CDR1 MNHEY and CDR2 SVGAGI. The CDR3 loop reads CASSSTLAGGPHEQYF. The CDR3 nucleotides read TGTGCCAGCAGTTCTACCCTAGCGGGAGGGCCCCACGAGCAGTACTTC.

This clone has more than one count but fewer than ten. V is TRBV7-9 and J is TRBJ2-5; TRBD2 might be the D (5 bases). In germline, CDR1 is SEHNR, CDR2 FQNEAQ (reference sequence). With 3 bases removed from V and 3 bases from J, the gap between germline ends came to 11 bases. This CDR3 spans 14 amino acids. CDR3 in DNA: TGTGCCAGCAGCTTTTTTAGCGTAGAAGAGACCCAGTACTTC. It is translated as CASSFFSVEETQYF.

V is TRBV7-2 and J is TRBJ1-4; D ambiguous. The CDR3 length is 14 residues. Looked up from germline, CDR1 is SGHTA and CDR2 is FQGNSA. Trimming pared 3 bases from V and 8 bases from J, leaving 13 bases between. In DNA, the CDR3 is TGTGCCAGCAGCTTTTACAGAATAGGCGAAAAACTGTTTTTT. Translation gives CASSFYRIGEKLFF. The variable domain in full, with the rest retrieved from reference TRBV7-2 and TRBJ1-4, is GAGVSQSPSNKVTEKGKDVELRCDPISGHTALYWYRQSLGQGLEFLIYFQGNSAPDKSGLPSDRFSAERTGGSVSTLTIQRTQQEDSAVYLCASSFYRIGEKLFFGSGTQLSVL.